These 18 T cell receptor beta chains were all obtained from the same sample, sequenced in a study of cytomegalovirus exposure and HLA in healthy donors. 60 Vbeta and 13 Jbeta primers were used in PCR. Sequencing used immunoSEQ multiplex PCR; TCRdb keeps in-frame clones, though not all of them. The sample lists some 110,000 clones, approximately 72% occurring once. Sequencing input: PBMCs. The receptors stem from a man aged 25 to 40 in good health and CMV-seronegative.

The chain employs TRBV10-3 and TRBJ2-3, with TRBD2 matching over 12 bases. Germline trimming cut 3 bases from V and 0 bases from J; bases unmatched to any gene: 7. Looked up from germline, CDR1 is ENHRY and CDR2 is SYGVKD. The CDR3 spans 18 residues. The CDR3 loop is CAISDVLAGGPSTDTQYF. The CDR3 DNA sequence: TGTGCCATCAGTGACGTTCTAGCGGGAGGGCCTAGCACAGATACGCAGTATTTT.

The CDR3 DNA reads TGCGCCAGCAGCCAAGTTCCCAGCGTAAATGAGCAGTTCTTC. Protein: CASSQVPSVNEQFF. The rearrangement links TRBV4-3 to TRBJ2-1, with unresolved D. Germline CDR1 is LGHNA and CDR2 is YSLEER. This CDR3 has 14 amino acids. The V gene lost 1 base and the J gene lost 7 bases, with 11 bases spanning the gap.

This clone was detected a few times. The chain couples TRBV4-1 to TRBJ1-1; weak D call: TRBD1 (5 bases). The CDR3 runs 14 residues. The V gene lost 6 bases and the J gene lost 3 bases, with 14 bases spanning the gap. Germline V gene lookup returns CDR1 MGHRA and CDR2 YSYEKL. The CDR3 loop is CASRVGWGDTEAFF. The CDR3 DNA sequence: TGCGCCAGCAGGGTAGGGTGGGGGGACACTGAAGCTTTCTTT.

The chain joins TRBV7-9 to TRBJ2-2; perhaps TRBD2 as D (6 bases). The ends were cut back, 7 bases at V and 2 bases at J, with 11 bases in the middle. The CDR3 contains 14 residues. The germline V gene encodes CDR1 SEHNR and CDR2 FQNEAQ (reference sequence). CDR3 nucleotides: TGTGCCAGCATCTCGGGACTTAACACCGGGGAGCTGTTTTTT. Its protein is CASISGLNTGELFF.

The chain combines TRBV19 with TRBJ1-2, with a tentative D call TRBD1 (6 bases). The germline V gene has CDR1 LNHDA and CDR2 SQIVND (reference sequence). The length of the CDR3 is 13 residues. The V and J ends lost 4 bases and 7 bases respectively, with 13 bases between them. This chain's CDR3 is CASSTGQLRGYTF. The DNA for the CDR3 is TGTGCCAGTAGTACCGGACAGTTGCGTGGCTACACCTTC.

The V gene is TRBV18, the J gene TRBJ2-2; TRBD2 matches 7 bases. Germline assignment: CDR1 KGHSH and CDR2 LQKENI. This CDR3 is built from 16 residues. After removal of 3 bases from V and 0 bases from J, the junction contained 4 bases not matched to a gene. CDR3 sequence reads: CASSPRGGTNTGELFF. The CDR3, as DNA: TGTGCCAGCTCACCCCGCGGGGGTACGAACACCGGGGAGCTGTTTTTT.

V usage is TRBV5-1 and J usage is TRBJ2-7; 8 bases are shared with TRBD1. V dropped 5 bases and J dropped 4; count of bases not matched to a gene: 11. The V gene's germline CDR1 is SGHRS and CDR2 YFSETQ. This CDR3 comprises 15 residues. The CDR3 spells CASRWFQGQDYEQYF. The CDR3 nucleotides are TGCGCCAGCAGATGGTTTCAGGGACAGGATTACGAGCAGTACTTC.

The V call is TRBV6-1, the J call TRBJ1-2, with 8 bases matching TRBD1. J was trimmed by 5 bases and V by 2 bases; bases with no gene match: 7. Germline-derived CDR1 and CDR2 are MNHNS and SASEGT. CDR3 length: 15 amino acids. CDR3 residues: CASSELGTGNYGYTF. CDR3 DNA: TGTGCCAGCAGTGAATTGGGGACAGGAAATTATGGCTACACCTTC.

As to this clone: The sample carries other DNA sequences with the same CDR3. This sequence joins TRBV10-3 and TRBJ2-1, with TRBD2 identical over 11 bases. V trimming: 4 bases; J trimming: 7 bases; junction bases outside the gene matches: 9. Germline V gene data show CDR1 as ENHRY and CDR2 as SYGVKD. The CDR3 is 16 residues long. CDR3 DNA sequence: TGTGCCATCAGTGGTTGGTCTAGCGGGGGGAGGAATGAGCAGTTCTTC. Amino acids: CAISGWSSGGRNEQFF.

The CDR3 DNA follows: TGTGCCAGCAGCGAACCGGGACAGGGATCTACTTCTGGCTACACCTTC. The encoded protein is CASSEPGQGSTSGYTF. The chain employs TRBV5-6 and TRBJ1-2; 9 bases agree with TRBD1. This CDR3 region has 16 residues. Trimming at V came to 4 bases and at J to 7 bases, leaving 14 bases not matched to a gene. Germline V lookup: CDR1 SGHDT, CDR2 YYEEEE.

This clone was detected a few times. J is TRBJ2-7 and V is TRBV12-2; the table calls TRBD2, which could not be checked here. TRBV12-2 is termed a pseudogene. This CDR3 region has 15 residues. In DNA form, the CDR3 reads TGTGCAAGTCGCCCGCCAACTAGGTTGGCCTACGAGCAGTACTTC. This gives the protein CASRPPTRLAYEQYF.

This chain connects TRBV29-1 to TRBJ2-5, with 9 positions matching TRBD1. The J call may be mistaken, given a closer DNA end match to TRBJ2-7. The CDR3 length is 13 residues. CDR1 and CDR2 from the germline V gene are SQVTM and ANQGSEA. The CDR3 region has the DNA TGCAGCGTTGAGAGACAGGGGGGCTACGAGCAGTACTTC. Amino acids: CSVERQGGYEQYF.

Only one count was recorded for this clone. The chain joins TRBV9 to TRBJ2-5; D may be TRBD2 (7 bases). The CDR3 runs to 15 residues. CDR1 SGDLS and CDR2 YYNGEE come from the germline V gene. The germline V and J ends were trimmed by 0 bases and 4 bases, with 13 bases remaining between them. CDR3: CASSVGEGGGETQYF. The CDR3, as DNA: TGTGCCAGCAGCGTAGGGGAGGGGGGGGGAGAGACCCAGTACTTC.

CDR3 amino acids: CASEGGSYEQYF. DNA for the CDR3: TGTGCCAGCGAAGGCGGCTCCTACGAGCAGTACTTC. The chain has TRBV28 and TRBJ2-7, with D unclear. The CDR3 has 12 residues. Per the germline V gene, CDR1 is MDHEN and CDR2 is SYDVKM. The V end lost 8 bases, the J end lost 0 bases, and 8 bases lay between the germline ends.

The genes are TRBV6-5 and TRBJ1-6; D not resolved. Germline V lookup: CDR1 MNHEY, CDR2 SVGAGI. V was clipped by 7 bases and J by 7 bases, with 17 bases between them. This CDR3 comprises 15 residues. CDR3 in DNA: TGTGCCAGCAAAGTTGGAGGGAGTACGAATTCACCCCTCCACTTT. Encoded protein: CASKVGGSTNSPLHF.

With respect to this clone: A read error may produce the germline difference seen at one junction end. The gene calls are TRBV7-7 and TRBJ2-3, with 12 bases matching TRBD2. This CDR3 region has 16 residues. Germline CDR1 SSHAT, CDR2 FNYEAQ (reference sequence). CDR3 in DNA: TGTGCTAGCAGCTCCGGACTAGCGGGAAGCACAGATACGCAGTATTTT. The encoded protein is CASSSGLAGSTDTQYF. The whole variable domain, remainder taken from reference TRBV7-7 and TRBJ2-3, is GAGVSQSPRYKVTKRGQDVTLRCDPISSHATLYWYQQALGQGPEFLTYFNYEAQPDKSGLPSDRFSAERPEGSISTLTIQRTEQRDSAMYRCASSSGLAGSTDTQYFGPGTRLTVL.

Remarks on this clone: This CDR3 is also generated by other DNA sequences in the sample. The rearrangement links TRBV27 to TRBJ1-1, with TRBD1 matching over 7 bases. This CDR3 has 13 residues. V lost 7 bases, J lost 2 bases, and 4 bases stayed unmatched. Germline CDR1 and CDR2: MNHEY and SMNVEV (reference sequence). CDR3 DNA sequence: TGTGCCAGCACCGCAGGGGGAAACACTGAAGCTTTCTTT. This codes for CASTAGGNTEAFF.

V and J are TRBV5-4 and TRBJ2-3; weak D call: TRBD1 (6 bases). The length of the CDR3 is 15 residues. Germline CDR1 reads SGHNT; CDR2 reads YYREEE (reference sequence). The V end lost 4 bases, the J end lost 2 bases, and 14 bases lay between the germline ends. The CDR3 DNA reads TGTGCCAGCAGCCTAACCCCAGGGGTCACAGATACGCAGTATTTT. It yields the protein CASSLTPGVTDTQYF.